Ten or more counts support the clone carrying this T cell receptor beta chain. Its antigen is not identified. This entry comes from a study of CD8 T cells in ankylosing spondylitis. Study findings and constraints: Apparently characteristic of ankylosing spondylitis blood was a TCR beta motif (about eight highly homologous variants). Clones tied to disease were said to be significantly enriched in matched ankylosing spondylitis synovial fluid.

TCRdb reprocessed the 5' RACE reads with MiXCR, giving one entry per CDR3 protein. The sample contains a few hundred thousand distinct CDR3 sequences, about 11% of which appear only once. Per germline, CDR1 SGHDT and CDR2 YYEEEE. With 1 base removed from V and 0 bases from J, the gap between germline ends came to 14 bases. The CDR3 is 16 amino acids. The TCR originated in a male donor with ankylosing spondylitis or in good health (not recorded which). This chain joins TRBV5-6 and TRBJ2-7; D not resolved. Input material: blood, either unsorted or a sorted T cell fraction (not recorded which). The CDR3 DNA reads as TGTGCCAGCAGCTTGAGACTTGGCAGGAGCTCCTACGAGCAGTACTTC. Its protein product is CASSLRLGRSSYEQYF.